These T cell receptor beta chains were read from a single sample in a study of T cell responses to AZD1222 COVID-19 vaccine. The repertoire was sequenced with immunoSEQ multiplex PCR; TCRdb's copy has only in-frame clones and lacks some. This repertoire shows approximately 110,000 clones, about 95% found once; its top ten account for 2% to 2.5%. The starting material was peripheral blood, obtained on day 0 of AZD1222 vaccination. The origin of the receptors is an adult in good health. Each CDR3 is given with its conserved first and last residue. The order of the fields is clone size, J gene, V gene, D gene, CDR3 protein, CDR3 DNA. D genes are given only for firm matches. The size of a clone is reported for some rows only, either as once, few or many, or as a class for expanded clones.

- TRBJ1-1 TRBV10-3 - CAISVADMNTEAFF TGTGCCATCAGTGTAGCAGACATGAACACTGAAGCTTTCTTT
- TRBJ2-7 TRBV19 - CASSRGGDSLEQYF TGTGCCAGTAGTAGGGGGGGCGACTCTCTCGAGCAGTACTTC
- TRBJ2-4 TRBV2 - CASSDRGIGAKNIQYF TGTGCCAGCAGTGACAGGGGCATAGGAGCCAAAAACATTCAGTACTTC
- TRBJ1-5 TRBV27 TRBD1 CASSSAGGQGYNQPQHF TGTGCCAGCAGTTCCGCGGGGGGACAGGGATACAATCAGCCCCAGCATTTT
few TRBJ1-1 TRBV30 - CAWTRGGPEAFF TGTGCCTGGACGCGGGGGGGCCCTGAAGCTTTCTTT
- TRBJ1-2 TRBV18 TRBD1 CASSPRTGSNGYTF TGTGCCAGCTCACCACGGACAGGGTCTAACGGCTACACCTTC
- TRBJ2-5 TRBV4-1 - CASSQVRRRAPQETQYF TGCGCCAGCAGCCAAGTCCGGCGCAGGGCCCCCCAAGAGACCCAGTACTTC
- TRBJ1-1 TRBV2 - CASSDIQVGGTEAFF TGTGCCAGCAGTGATATACAGGTTGGGGGAACTGAAGCTTTCTTT
- TRBJ1-1 TRBV5-1 TRBD1 CASSPHPRQGGTMNTEAFF TGCGCCAGCAGCCCACACCCGAGACAGGGAGGGACTATGAACACTGAAGCTTTCTTT
- TRBJ2-5 TRBV29-1 - CSVDDGGSELWAQYF TGCAGCGTTGATGATGGTGGGAGCGAGCTTTGGGCCCAGTACTTC
once TRBJ1-4 TRBV3-1/TRBV3-2 - CASSQAMRRAANEKLFF TGTGCCAGCAGCCAAGCCATGCGCAGGGCCGCTAATGAAAAACTGTTTTTT
- TRBJ1-6 TRBV27 TRBD1 CASSYQGEGNSPLHF TGTGCCAGCAGTTATCAGGGGGAAGGTAATTCACCCCTCCACTTT
- TRBJ2-7 TRBV30 TRBD1 CALGQGGSYEQYF TGTGCCCTAGGACAGGGGGGATCCTACGAGCAGTACTTC
- TRBJ1-1 TRBV5-6 - CASRWGWSTEAFF TGTGCCAGCAGGTGGGGGTGGAGCACTGAAGCTTTCTTT
- TRBJ1-2 TRBV7-2 TRBD1 CASSLETGVNYGYTF TGTGCCAGCAGCTTAGAGACAGGGGTTAACTATGGCTACACCTTC
- TRBJ2-3 TRBV14 TRBD1 CASSLRTGADTQYF TGTGCCAGCAGCCTAAGAACAGGGGCAGATACGCAGTATTTT
- TRBJ2-7 TRBV5-1 TRBD1 CASSLLGQGLDEQYF TGCGCCAGCAGCCTCCTGGGACAGGGACTCGACGAGCAGTACTTC
- TRBJ2-7 TRBV6-5 - CASRELAVSTYEQYF TGTGCCAGCAGGGAGCTGGCAGTGTCTACCTACGAGCAGTACTTC
- TRBJ1-6 TRBV28 - CASSFRQGTSPLHF TGTGCCAGCAGTTTTCGGCAGGGGACTTCACCCCTCCACTTT
- TRBJ1-5 TRBV6-4 - CASSEGGHSNQPQHF TGTGCCAGCAGTGAAGGCGGGCATAGCAATCAGCCCCAGCATTTT
- TRBJ1-6 TRBV6-2/TRBV6-3 TRBD1 CASSYSGQGHSPLHF TGTGCCAGCAGTTACTCGGGACAGGGTCATTCACCCCTCCACTTT
- TRBJ2-7 TRBV5-1 TRBD2 CASSLAAGAEEQYF TGCGCCAGCAGCTTGGCGGCGGGAGCTGAAGAGCAGTACTTC
- TRBJ2-5 TRBV5-1 - CASSLAGRAETQYF TGCGCCAGCAGCTTGGCGGGAAGGGCAGAGACCCAGTACTTC
- TRBJ1-1 TRBV19 - CASSTVTENTEAFF TGTGCCAGTAGTACAGTAACAGAGAACACTGAAGCTTTCTTT
- TRBJ2-7 TRBV14 TRBD1 CASSQQSMTGSEQYF TGTGCCAGCAGCCAACAATCGATGACAGGGTCCGAGCAGTACTTC
- TRBJ2-2 TRBV7-8 - CASSRILTGELFF TGTGCCAGCAGCCGCATTTTAACCGGGGAGCTGTTTTTT
- TRBJ2-3 TRBV15 - CATSRDPVMPEGDTQYF TGTGCCACCAGCAGAGATCCGGTAATGCCTGAGGGAGATACGCAGTATTTT
- TRBJ1-5 TRBV12-3/TRBV12-4 - CASSFPGQPQHF TGTGCCAGCAGTTTTCCGGGTCAGCCCCAGCATTTT
- TRBJ1-2 TRBV30 - CAWSLGYGYTF TGTGCCTGGTCGCTAGGGTATGGCTACACCTTC
- TRBJ2-1 TRBV27 - CASSRLGNEQFF TGTGCCAGCAGTCGACTAGGGAATGAGCAGTTCTTC
- TRBJ1-5 TRBV19 TRBD1 CASSQDRGSQPQHF TGTGCCAGTAGCCAAGACAGGGGAAGTCAGCCCCAGCATTTT
- TRBJ2-7 TRBV11-2 - CASSLDLPNEQYF TGTGCCAGCAGCTTAGATTTACCCAACGAGCAGTACTTC
- TRBJ2-4 TRBV10-1 - CASSKGKGLTKNIQYF TGCGCCAGCAGCAAAGGAAAGGGATTGACAAAAAACATTCAGTACTTC
- TRBJ1-2 TRBV5-6 - CASSLGQRGYTF TGTGCCAGCAGCTTGGGACAAAGAGGCTACACCTTC
- TRBJ1-4 TRBV7-2 - CASSLEGRGNEKLFF TGTGCCAGCAGCTTAGAGGGCAGGGGAAATGAAAAACTGTTTTTT
- TRBJ2-7 TRBV4-1 - CASSQDLWDSYEQYF TGCGCCAGCAGCCAAGATCTATGGGACTCCTACGAGCAGTACTTC
- TRBJ2-5 TRBV5-1 - CASSRGGQDQETQYF TGCGCCAGCAGCCGCGGGGGACAGGACCAAGAGACCCAGTACTTC
- TRBJ1-2 TRBV6-5 - CASISQVDGYTF TGTGCCAGCATTTCACAGGTTGATGGCTACACCTTC
- TRBJ1-6 TRBV30 - CAWKGVPGFNSPLHF TGTGCCTGGAAGGGCGTGCCAGGGTTCAATTCACCCCTCCACTTT
- TRBJ1-2 TRBV4-3 - CASSQPGYGYTF TGCGCCAGCAGCCAACCCGGTTATGGCTACACCTTC
- TRBJ2-1 TRBV10-1 TRBD2 CASSPLAGSSYNEQFF TGCGCCAGCAGTCCCCTAGCGGGAAGCTCCTACAATGAGCAGTTCTTC
- TRBJ2-7 TRBV28 - CASRLDGGSYEQYF TGTGCCAGCAGGCTCGATGGGGGTTCCTACGAGCAGTACTTC